The 9 T cell receptor beta chains below were found in one sample sequenced in a study of shared clonotypes between healthy human individuals. CD45RO-negative cells were positively selected for CCR7, leaving out terminally differentiated effector memory CD45RA+ cells. Profiling relied on immunoSEQ multiplex PCR, and the TCRdb table lists in-frame clones only, not all of them. This sample has roughly 1,800,000 clones; approximately 95% occur once, and the top ten carry roughly 1.2%. The sequenced material came from naive CD8+ T cells sorted from blood. The receptors shown here come from a man in his late teens or twenties in good health.

The rearrangement links TRBV6-5 to TRBJ1-1, with D possibly matching TRBD1 (5 bases). This CDR3 region has 15 residues. Germline V lookup: CDR1 MNHEY, CDR2 SVGAGI. Trimming removed 4 bases at V and 1 base at J, with 13 bases between. The CDR3 spells CASSSLGAANTEAFF. The CDR3, as DNA: TGTGCCAGCAGTTCTCTTGGGGCGGCGAACACTGAAGCTTTCTTT.

This chain connects TRBV5-4 to TRBJ1-2, with D unclear. Germline values: CDR1 SGHNT, CDR2 YYREEE (reference sequence). The CDR3 has 13 residues. Deletions cut 6 bases from V and 7 bases from J, with 16 bases between. For the CDR3, the DNA is TGTGCCAGCACCACCGGGGATTCTGCTGGCTACACCTTC. It encodes CASTTGDSAGYTF.

The rearrangement joins TRBV28 to TRBJ2-5; the D gene is possibly TRBD1 (6 bases). The J call could be wrong; TRBJ2-7 is a better fit for the DNA end. Germline V gene sequence: CDR1 MDHEN, CDR2 SYDVKM. CDR3 size: 14 residues. CDR3 DNA sequence: TGTGCCAGCAGTTCCACAGGGTATGGGAGCGAGCAGTACTTC. Its translation is CASSSTGYGSEQYF.

This chain links TRBV11-1 with TRBJ1-1; 9 bases match TRBD1. The CDR3 sequence is 17 residues long. V shed 6 bases and J 4 bases; nucleotides not matched to a gene: 15. Germline V gene lookup returns CDR1 SGHAT and CDR2 FQDESV (reference sequence). CDR3 loop: CASSPFDSWDRATEAFF. CDR3 sequence (DNA): TGTGCCAGCAGTCCTTTCGATAGCTGGGACAGGGCCACTGAAGCTTTCTTT.

The chain has TRBV4-2 and TRBJ1-1; 7 nucleotides line up with TRBD1. V lost 4 bases to trimming and J lost 7 bases; unmatched junction nucleotides: 6. Looked up from germline, CDR1 is LGHNA and CDR2 is YNFKEQ. The CDR3 contains 13 residues. DNA of the CDR3: TGTGCCAGCAGCCCTGACAGGGCTGGTGAAGCTTTCTTT. Its protein is CASSPDRAGEAFF.

The rearrangement uses TRBV6-5 and TRBJ2-3; a weak D match, TRBD1 (6 bases). This CDR3 has 14 amino acids. Trimming removed 8 bases at V and 4 bases at J, with 16 bases between. Germline assignment: CDR1 MNHEY and CDR2 SVGAGI. The DNA for the CDR3 is TGTGCCAGCGGCGAAACAGGGTTCCCAGATACGCAGTATTTT. It encodes CASGETGFPDTQYF.

Concerning this clone: The conserved phenylalanine or tryptophan is not found at the CDR3 terminus, so this likely reflects a read error. No DNA is shown, since the ends of the CDR3 on it are uncertain; the CDR3 is the one TCRdb lists. V gene TRBV13 combines with J gene TRBJ1-6. The CDR3 extends over 12 residues, inclusive of both ends. The germline CDR1 and CDR2 sequences are PRHDT and FYEKMQ (reference sequence). The chain's CDR3 is CASSDITGARFI.

This chain connects TRBV30 to TRBJ1-1; D unresolved. The V gene's germline CDR1 is GTSNPN and CDR2 SVGIG (reference sequence). The V end was cut by 0 bases, the J end by 4 bases, with 12 bases between. CDR3 length: 14 amino acids. The CDR3 DNA follows: TGTGCCTGGAGTGTAAGCTGGGATGGCACTGAAGCTTTCTTT. Translated, it gives CAWSVSWDGTEAFF.

This clone was counted once. Additional DNA sequences in this sample encode the identical CDR3. The CDR3 DNA sequence: TGTGCCAGCAGCTTGTGGGGGGGCCGGGAGACCCAGTACTTC. Translating it yields CASSLWGGRETQYF. This rearrangement joins TRBV5-6 to TRBJ2-5; possibly TRBD2 for D (7 bases). The V end was cut by 1 base, the J end by 5 bases, with 12 bases between. Looked up from germline, CDR1 is SGHDT and CDR2 is YYEEEE. This CDR3 is 14 amino acids long.